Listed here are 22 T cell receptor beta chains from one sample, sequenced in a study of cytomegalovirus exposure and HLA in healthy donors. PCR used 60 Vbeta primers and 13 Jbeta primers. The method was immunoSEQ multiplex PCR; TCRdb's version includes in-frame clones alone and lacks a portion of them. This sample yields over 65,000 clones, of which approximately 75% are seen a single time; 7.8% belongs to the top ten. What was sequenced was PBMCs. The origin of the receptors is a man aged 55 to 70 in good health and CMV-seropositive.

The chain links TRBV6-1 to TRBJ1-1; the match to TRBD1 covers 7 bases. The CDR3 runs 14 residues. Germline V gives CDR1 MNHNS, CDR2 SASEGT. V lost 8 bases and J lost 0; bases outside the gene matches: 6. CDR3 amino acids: CASDKDRMNTEAFF. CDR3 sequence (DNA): TGTGCCAGCGATAAGGACAGGATGAACACTGAAGCTTTCTTT.

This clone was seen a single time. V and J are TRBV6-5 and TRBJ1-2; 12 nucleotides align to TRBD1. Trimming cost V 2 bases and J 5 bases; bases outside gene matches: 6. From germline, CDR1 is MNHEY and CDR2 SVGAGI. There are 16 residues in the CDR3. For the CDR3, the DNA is TGTGCCAGCAGTTACGGGGGACAGGGGGCAGGGTATGGCTACACCTTC. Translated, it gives CASSYGGQGAGYGYTF.

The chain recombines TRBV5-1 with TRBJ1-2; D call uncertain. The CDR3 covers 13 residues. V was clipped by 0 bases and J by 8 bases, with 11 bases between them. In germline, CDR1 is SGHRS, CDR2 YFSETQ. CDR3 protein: CASSLVQEEGYTF. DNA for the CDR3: TGCGCCAGCAGCTTGGTGCAGGAAGAAGGCTACACCTTC.

The CDR3 coding sequence is TGTGCCAGCAGCACTGGACAGTCGGAAAAACTGTTTTTT. It translates to CASSTGQSEKLFF. This chain uses TRBV5-4 with TRBJ1-4; TRBD1 might be the D (6 bases). From germline, CDR1 is SGHNT and CDR2 YYREEE (reference sequence). The V end was cut by 4 bases, the J end by 8 bases, with 12 bases between. The CDR3 is 13 amino acids.

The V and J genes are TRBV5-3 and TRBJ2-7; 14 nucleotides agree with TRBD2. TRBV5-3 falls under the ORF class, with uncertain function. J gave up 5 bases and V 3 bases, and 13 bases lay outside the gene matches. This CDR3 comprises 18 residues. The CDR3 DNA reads TGTGCCAGAAGCTCAGGGACTAGCGGGAGTCCTCCATGGGACGAGCAGTACTTC. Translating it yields CARSSGTSGSPPWDEQYF.

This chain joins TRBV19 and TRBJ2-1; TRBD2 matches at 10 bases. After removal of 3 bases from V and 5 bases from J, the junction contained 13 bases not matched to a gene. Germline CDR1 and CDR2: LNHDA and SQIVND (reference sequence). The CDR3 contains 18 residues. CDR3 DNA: TGTGCCAGTAGTATTATACTAGCGGGGACCCCCCGGGACAATGAGCAGTTCTTC. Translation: CASSIILAGTPRDNEQFF.

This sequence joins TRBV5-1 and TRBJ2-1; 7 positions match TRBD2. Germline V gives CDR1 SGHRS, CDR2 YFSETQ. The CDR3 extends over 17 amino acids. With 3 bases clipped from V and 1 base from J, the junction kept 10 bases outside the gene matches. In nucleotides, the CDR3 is TGCGCCAGCAGCTCGGAGGCTAGCGGAATTTCCTACAATGAGCAGTTCTTC. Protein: CASSSEASGISYNEQFF.

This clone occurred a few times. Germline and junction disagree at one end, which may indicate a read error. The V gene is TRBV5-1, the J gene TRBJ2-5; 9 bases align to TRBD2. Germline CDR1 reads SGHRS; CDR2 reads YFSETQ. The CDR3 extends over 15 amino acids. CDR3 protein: CASSTTSGPRETQYF. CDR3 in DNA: TGTGCCAGCAGTACGACTAGCGGCCCTCGGGAGACCCAGTACTTC.

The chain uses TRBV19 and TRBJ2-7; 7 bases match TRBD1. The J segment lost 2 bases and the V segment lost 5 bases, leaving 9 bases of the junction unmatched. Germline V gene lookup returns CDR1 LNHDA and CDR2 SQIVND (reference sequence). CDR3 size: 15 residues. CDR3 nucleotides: TGTGCCAGTAGTGCAGGACAGGCCCTCACCTACGAGCAGTACTTC. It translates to CASSAGQALTYEQYF.

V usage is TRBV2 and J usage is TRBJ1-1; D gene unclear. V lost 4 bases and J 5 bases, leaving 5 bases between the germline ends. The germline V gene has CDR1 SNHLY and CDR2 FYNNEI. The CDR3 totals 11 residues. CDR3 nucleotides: TGTGCCAGCAGTGCGGGGACTGAAGCTTTCTTT. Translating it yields CASSAGTEAFF.

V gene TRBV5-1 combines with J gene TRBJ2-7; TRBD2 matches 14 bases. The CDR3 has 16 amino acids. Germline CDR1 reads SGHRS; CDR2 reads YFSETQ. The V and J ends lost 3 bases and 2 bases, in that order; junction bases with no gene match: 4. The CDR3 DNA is TGCGCCAGCAGCTCCCCGACTAGCGGGGGGGCCTACGAGCAGTACTTC. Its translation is CASSSPTSGGAYEQYF. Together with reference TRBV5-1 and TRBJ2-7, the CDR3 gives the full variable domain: KAGVTQTPRYLIKTRGQQVTLSCSPISGHRSVSWYQQTPGQGLQFLFEYFSETQRNKGNFPGRFSGRQFSNSRSEMNVSTLELGDSALYLCASSSPTSGGAYEQYFGPGTRLTVT.

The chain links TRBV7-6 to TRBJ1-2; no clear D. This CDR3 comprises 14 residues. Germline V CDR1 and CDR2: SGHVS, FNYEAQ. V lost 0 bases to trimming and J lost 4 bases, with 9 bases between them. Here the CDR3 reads CASSLAVTGYGYTF. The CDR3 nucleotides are TGTGCCAGCAGCTTAGCCGTAACGGGCTATGGCTACACCTTC.

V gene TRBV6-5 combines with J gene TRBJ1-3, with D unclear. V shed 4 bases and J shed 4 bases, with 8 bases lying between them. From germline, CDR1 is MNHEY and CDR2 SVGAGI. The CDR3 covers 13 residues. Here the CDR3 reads CASSLLQGNTIYF. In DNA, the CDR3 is TGTGCCAGCAGTTTGTTACAGGGAAACACCATATATTTT.

The CDR3 sequence is CASTSPGGYRQYF. Written as DNA, the CDR3 is TGTGCCAGCACTTCCCCCGGGGGGTACAGGCAGTACTTC. The gene calls are TRBV6-5 and TRBJ2-7, with 7 bases matching TRBD2. Germline trimming cut 7 bases from V and 9 bases from J; bases unmatched to any gene: 12. The length of the CDR3 is 13 residues. Germline loops: CDR1 MNHEY, CDR2 SVGAGI.

CDR3 loop: CASSQGQGNSNYGYTF. In DNA form, the CDR3 reads TGTGCCAGCAGCCAGGGACAGGGGAACTCTAACTATGGCTACACCTTC. V and J are TRBV11-2 and TRBJ1-2; TRBD1 agrees at 10 bases. With V trimmed by 5 bases and J by 0 bases, 6 bases remained unmatched. CDR3 length: 16 amino acids. Looked up from germline, CDR1 is SGHAT and CDR2 is FQNNGV. Filled out from reference TRBV11-2 and TRBJ1-2, the complete variable domain reads EAGVAQSPRYKIIEKRQSVAFWCNPISGHATLYWYQQILGQGPKLLIQFQNNGVVDDSQLPKDRFSAERLKGVDSTLKIQPAKLEDSAVYLCASSQGQGNSNYGYTFGSGTRLTVV.

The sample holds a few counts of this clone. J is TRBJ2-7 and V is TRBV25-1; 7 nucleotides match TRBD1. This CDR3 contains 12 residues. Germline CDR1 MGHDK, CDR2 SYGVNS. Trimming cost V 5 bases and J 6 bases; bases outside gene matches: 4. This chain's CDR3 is CASSKGASEQYF. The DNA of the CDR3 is TGTGCCAGCAGTAAGGGGGCTAGCGAGCAGTACTTC.

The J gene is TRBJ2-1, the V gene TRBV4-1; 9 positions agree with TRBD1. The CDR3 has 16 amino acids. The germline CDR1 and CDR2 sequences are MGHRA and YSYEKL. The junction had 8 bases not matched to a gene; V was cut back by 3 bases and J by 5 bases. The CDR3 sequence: CASSQVGQGINNEQFF. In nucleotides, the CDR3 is TGCGCCAGCAGCCAGGTAGGACAGGGGATTAACAATGAGCAGTTCTTC.

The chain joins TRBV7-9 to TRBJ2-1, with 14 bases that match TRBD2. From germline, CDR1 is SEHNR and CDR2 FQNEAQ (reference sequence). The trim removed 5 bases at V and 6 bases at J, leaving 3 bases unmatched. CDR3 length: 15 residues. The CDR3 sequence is CASSSGTSGGNEQFF. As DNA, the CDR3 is TGTGCCAGCAGCAGTGGGACTAGCGGGGGCAATGAGCAGTTCTTC. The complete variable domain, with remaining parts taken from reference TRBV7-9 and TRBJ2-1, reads DTGVSQNPRHKITKRGQNVTFRCDPISEHNRLYWYRQTLGQGPEFLTYFQNEAQLEKSRLLSDRFSAERPKGSFSTLEIQRTEQGDSAMYLCASSSGTSGGNEQFFGPGTRLTVL.

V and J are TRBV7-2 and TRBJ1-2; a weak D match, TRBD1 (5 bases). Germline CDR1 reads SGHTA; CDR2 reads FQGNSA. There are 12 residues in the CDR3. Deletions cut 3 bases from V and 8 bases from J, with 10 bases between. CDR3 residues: CASSFPGQGYTF. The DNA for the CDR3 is TGTGCCAGCAGCTTCCCAGGGCAGGGCTACACCTTC.

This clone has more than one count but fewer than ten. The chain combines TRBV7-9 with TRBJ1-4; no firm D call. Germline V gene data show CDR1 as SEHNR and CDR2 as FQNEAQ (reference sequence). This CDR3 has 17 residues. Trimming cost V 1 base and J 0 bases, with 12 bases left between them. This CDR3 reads CASSLELGDSTNEKLFF. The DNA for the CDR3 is TGTGCCAGCAGCTTAGAGCTCGGGGATTCAACTAATGAAAAACTGTTTTTT.

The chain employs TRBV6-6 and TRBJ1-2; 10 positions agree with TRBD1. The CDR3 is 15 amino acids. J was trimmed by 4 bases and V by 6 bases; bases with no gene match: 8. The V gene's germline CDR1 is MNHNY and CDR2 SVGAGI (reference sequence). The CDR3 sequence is CASSSRRTGGYGYTF. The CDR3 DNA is TGTGCCAGCAGCTCGCGACGGACAGGGGGCTATGGCTACACCTTC.

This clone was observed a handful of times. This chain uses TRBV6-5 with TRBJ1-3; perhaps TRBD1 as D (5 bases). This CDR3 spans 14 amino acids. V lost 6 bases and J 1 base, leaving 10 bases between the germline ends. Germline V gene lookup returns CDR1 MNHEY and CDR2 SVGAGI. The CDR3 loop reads CASSAGISGNTIYF. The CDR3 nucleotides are TGTGCCAGCAGCGCAGGGATTTCTGGAAACACCATATATTTT.